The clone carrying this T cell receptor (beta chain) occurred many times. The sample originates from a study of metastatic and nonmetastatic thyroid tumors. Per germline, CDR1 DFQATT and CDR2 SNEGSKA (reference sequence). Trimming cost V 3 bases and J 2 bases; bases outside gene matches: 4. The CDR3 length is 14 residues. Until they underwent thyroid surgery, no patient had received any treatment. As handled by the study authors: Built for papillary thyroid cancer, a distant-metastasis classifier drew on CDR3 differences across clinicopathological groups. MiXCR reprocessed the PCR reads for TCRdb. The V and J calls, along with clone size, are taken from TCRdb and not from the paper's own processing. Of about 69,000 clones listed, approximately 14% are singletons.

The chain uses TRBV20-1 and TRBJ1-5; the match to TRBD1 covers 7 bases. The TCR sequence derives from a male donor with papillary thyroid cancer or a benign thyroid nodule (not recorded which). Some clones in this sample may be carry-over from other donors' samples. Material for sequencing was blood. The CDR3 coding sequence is TGCAGTGCTAGCGACAGGGTAGGCAATCAGCCCCAGCATTTT. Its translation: CSASDRVGNQPQHF.